The 11 T cell receptor beta chains reported below all come from one sample, sequenced in a study of T-cell memory formation after mild COVID-19. TCRdb itself ran the 5' RACE reads through MiXCR, one entry per CDR3 protein. The sample contains around 200,000 distinct CDR3 sequences, about 11% of which appear only once. The sample was PBMCs or a T cell subset sorted from them (not recorded which). The receptors originated from a man aged 18 to 29 who had mild COVID-19 (a few samples of this study predate the infection). Cell type and time point are not known.

This clonotype was observed a few times. CDR3: CATSNPDRGSSYEQYF. The CDR3 coding sequence is TGTGCCACCAGCAACCCGGACAGGGGAAGCTCCTACGAGCAGTACTTC. The rearrangement links TRBV15 to TRBJ2-7, with 9 bases aligning to TRBD1. The CDR3 has 16 amino acids. Germline CDR1 LNHNV, CDR2 YYDKDF (reference sequence). The V gene end was trimmed by 4 bases and the J gene end by 0 bases; junction bases not matched to a gene: 7.

This clonotype was seen only a few times. This chain uses TRBV9 with TRBJ1-2; D gene unclear. V was shortened by 4 bases and J by 8 bases, with 21 bases between the two germline ends. CDR3 length: 15 residues. The V gene's germline CDR1 is SGDLS and CDR2 YYNGEE. The CDR3 coding sequence is TGTGCCAGCAGCCCGGGCCCTGTTGGGGAGGAAGGCTACACCTTC. The encoded protein is CASSPGPVGEEGYTF.

This clonotype has a handful of counts. The chain uses TRBV6-2 or TRBV6-3 and TRBJ2-4; 7 nucleotides agree with TRBD2. With 5 bases clipped from V and 0 bases from J, the junction kept 10 bases outside the gene matches. CDR1 and CDR2 (germline): MNHEY, SVGEGT. CDR3 size: 17 residues. The CDR3 DNA reads TGTGCCAGCAGTCCGTGGGGGGGATCGGTAGCCAAAAACATTCAGTACTTC. Translating gives CASSPWGGSVAKNIQYF.

In its sample, this clonotype was seen many times. The J gene is TRBJ2-2, the V gene TRBV5-1, with D perhaps given as TRBD1 or TRBD2 (6 bases each). V was cut by 2 bases and J by 5 bases, with 16 bases left in between. The CDR3 is made up of 16 amino acids. The V gene's germline CDR1 is SGHRS and CDR2 YFSETQ. This chain's CDR3 is CASSLRTVSGTGELFF. Here the CDR3 DNA reads TGCGCCAGCAGCTTAAGGACAGTCAGCGGGACCGGGGAGCTGTTTTTT.

The chain joins TRBV28 to TRBJ2-7, with D maybe TRBD1 (5 bases). Germline-derived CDR1 and CDR2 are MDHEN and SYDVKM. V lost 5 bases and J 4 bases, leaving 15 bases between the germline ends. CDR3 size: 14 residues. The CDR3 DNA reads as TGTGCCAGCAGTACAACTCAGGGTCCTTACGAGCAGTACGTC. It encodes CASSTTQGPYEQYV.

This clonotype was seen only a few times. The chain joins TRBV6-5 to TRBJ2-7; TRBD1 is a possible D gene (6 bases). The CDR3 is 15 amino acids. Germline V lookup: CDR1 MNHEY, CDR2 SVGAGI. Trimming removed 4 bases at V and 4 bases at J, with 17 bases between. This CDR3 is CASSFHGTTSYEQYF. The CDR3 nucleotides are TGTGCCAGCAGTTTCCACGGGACAACATCGTACGAGCAGTACTTC.

The chain couples TRBV20-1 to TRBJ1-6, with 10 nucleotides matching TRBD1. V dropped 6 bases and J dropped 10; count of bases not matched to a gene: 12. The CDR3 covers 15 residues. The germline CDR1 and CDR2 sequences are DFQATT and SNEGSKA (reference sequence). CDR3 bases: TGCAGTGCGACCGGGACAGGGGCCTTAAGCTCACCCCTCCACTTT. It codes for CSATGTGALSSPLHF.

The V call is TRBV15, the J call TRBJ1-3; TRBD1 might be the D (5 bases). With 4 bases removed from V and 9 bases from J, the gap between germline ends came to 16 bases. Germline CDR1 LNHNV, CDR2 YYDKDF (reference sequence). The CDR3 is 14 residues long. The CDR3 protein is CATSTKQGLSTIYF. Written as DNA, the CDR3 is TGTGCCACCAGCACAAAGCAGGGATTGAGCACCATATATTTT. The complete variable domain, with remaining parts taken from reference TRBV15 and TRBJ1-3, reads DAMVIQNPRYQVTQFGKPVTLSCSQTLNHNVMYWYQQKSSQAPKLLFHYYDKDFNNEADTPDNFQSRRPNTSFCFLDIRSPGLGDTAMYLCATSTKQGLSTIYFGEGSWLTVV.

The gene calls are TRBV20-1 and TRBJ2-7; 8 bases fit TRBD1. Looked up from germline, CDR1 is DFQATT and CDR2 is SNEGSKA (reference sequence). The V gene end was trimmed by 3 bases and the J gene end by 5 bases; junction bases not matched to a gene: 9. This CDR3 comprises 14 residues. The CDR3 DNA sequence: TGCAGTGCTAGCTGGACAGGGAATAAGGACGAGCAGTACTTC. Its translation is CSASWTGNKDEQYF.

This rearrangement joins TRBV5-1 to TRBJ1-4, with TRBD1 as a possible D gene (5 bases). Trimming stripped 1 base from V and 3 bases from J, with 13 bases between. The V gene's germline CDR1 is SGHRS and CDR2 YFSETQ. The CDR3 length is 16 residues. Here the CDR3 reads CASSLLPGGANEKLFF. In DNA form, the CDR3 reads TGCGCCAGCAGCTTGTTGCCGGGGGGAGCTAATGAAAAACTGTTTTTT.

This clonotype was seen a handful of times. The V call is TRBV4-2, the J call TRBJ1-2; the D gene is possibly TRBD1 (5 bases). With 0 bases removed from V and 2 bases from J, the gap between germline ends came to 13 bases. Germline CDR1 and CDR2: LGHNA and YNFKEQ. CDR3 length: 16 residues. In nucleotides, the CDR3 is TGTGCCAGCAGCCAAGATCGGGCAGGACAAAACTATGGCTACACCTTC. Amino acid sequence: CASSQDRAGQNYGYTF.